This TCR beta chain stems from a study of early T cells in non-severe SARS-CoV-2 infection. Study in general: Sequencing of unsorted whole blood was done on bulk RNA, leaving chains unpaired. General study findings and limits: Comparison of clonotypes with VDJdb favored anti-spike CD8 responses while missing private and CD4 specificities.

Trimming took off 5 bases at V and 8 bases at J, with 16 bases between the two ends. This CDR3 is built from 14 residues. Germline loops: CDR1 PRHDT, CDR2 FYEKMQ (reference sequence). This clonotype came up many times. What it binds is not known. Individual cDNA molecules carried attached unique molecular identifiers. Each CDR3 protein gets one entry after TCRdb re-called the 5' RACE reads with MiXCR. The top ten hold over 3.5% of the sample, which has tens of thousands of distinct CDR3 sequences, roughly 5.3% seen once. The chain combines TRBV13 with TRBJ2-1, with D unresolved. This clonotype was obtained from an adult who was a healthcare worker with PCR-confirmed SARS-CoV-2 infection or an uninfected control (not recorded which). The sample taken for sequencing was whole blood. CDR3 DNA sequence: TGTGCCAGCAGCGATGGTTCTACCGTCGATGAGCAGTTCTTC. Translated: CASSDGSTVDEQFF. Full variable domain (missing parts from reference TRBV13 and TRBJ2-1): AAGVIQSPRHLIKEKRETATLKCYPIPRHDTVYWYQQGPGQDPQFLISFYEKMQSDKGSIPDRFSAQQFSDYHSELNMSSLELGDSALYFCASSDGSTVDEQFFGPGTRLTVL.